Following are 13 T cell receptor beta chains from one sample sequenced in a study of blood T cell repertoires in COVID-19. The table came from immunoSEQ multiplex PCR; TCRdb's copy has only in-frame clones and leaves some out. The table includes around 200,000 clones, approximately 78% detected once. Sequencing input: peripheral blood. These receptors came from a woman of 80 years or more with acute or convalescent COVID-19.

V usage is TRBV11-2 and J usage is TRBJ1-2; D perhaps matches TRBD1 (5 bases). The CDR3 runs 17 residues. Germline V gives CDR1 SGHAT, CDR2 FQNNGV. V lost 5 bases and J 7 bases, leaving 26 bases between the germline ends. CDR3 sequence (DNA): TGTGCCAGCAGCCCCTTGTCTGCGGGACGGGAAAATGCTGGCTACACCTTC. It yields the protein CASSPLSAGRENAGYTF.

The chain recombines TRBV12-5 with TRBJ2-3, with 9 positions matching TRBD1. CDR1 is LGHNT and CDR2 is FRNRAP in the germline V gene. This CDR3 has 16 amino acids. The V and J ends lost 4 bases and 2 bases, in that order; junction bases with no gene match: 7. CDR3 protein: CASGSGGQGVTDTQYF. CDR3 DNA sequence: TGTGCTAGTGGTTCTGGGGGACAGGGAGTCACAGATACGCAGTATTTT.

Only a few counts were recorded for this clone. The chain joins TRBV10-3 to TRBJ2-5, with TRBD1 matching 8 bases. The CDR3 totals 16 residues. V lost 0 bases, J lost 5 bases, and 8 bases stayed unmatched. Germline V CDR1 and CDR2: ENHRY, SYGVKD. This chain's CDR3 is CAISESSTGAGETQYF. The CDR3, as DNA: TGTGCCATCAGTGAGTCGTCGACAGGGGCAGGGGAGACCCAGTACTTC.

V is TRBV5-1 and J is TRBJ2-2; no clear D gene. The CDR3 runs to 16 residues. Germline CDR1 SGHRS, CDR2 YFSETQ. With 1 base removed from V and 0 bases from J, the gap between germline ends came to 10 bases. CDR3 nucleotide sequence: TGCGCCAGCAGCTTGACTGCAGGATCGAACACCGGGGAGCTGTTTTTT. Amino acids: CASSLTAGSNTGELFF.

The chain links TRBV5-4 to TRBJ2-1; D is ambiguous. The V gene lost 3 bases and the J gene lost 5 bases, with 3 bases spanning the gap. There are 11 residues in the CDR3. From germline, CDR1 is SGHNT and CDR2 YYREEE (reference sequence). In nucleotides, the CDR3 is TGTGCCAGCAGCTGGCACAATGAGCAGTTCTTC. Translating gives CASSWHNEQFF.

The chain couples TRBV19 to TRBJ1-2; a possible D gene is TRBD1 (5 bases). This CDR3 has 15 amino acids. Per germline, CDR1 LNHDA and CDR2 SQIVND (reference sequence). V was cut by 7 bases and J by 2 bases, with 17 bases left in between. The CDR3 DNA follows: TGTGCCAGTACCATGGCGGGGGATCCGAACTATGGCTACACCTTC. This codes for CASTMAGDPNYGYTF.

This chain joins TRBV19 and TRBJ2-1, with D maybe TRBD2 (6 bases). V lost 10 bases, J lost 0 bases, and 16 bases lay in between. The CDR3 is 15 residues long. Germline V lookup: CDR1 LNHDA, CDR2 SQIVND (reference sequence). Written as DNA, the CDR3 is TGTGCCACCCATAGCGGATCTTCCTCCTACAATGAGCAGTTCTTC. Protein product: CATHSGSSSYNEQFF.

The V gene is TRBV7-2, the J gene TRBJ2-7; TRBD2 matches at 15 bases. This CDR3 comprises 17 residues. V shed 5 bases and J 1 base; nucleotides not matched to a gene: 6. CDR1 and CDR2 (germline): SGHTA, FQGNSA. CDR3 residues: CASSVGLAGGISYEQYF. In DNA, the CDR3 is TGTGCCAGCAGCGTCGGACTAGCGGGGGGGATTTCCTACGAGCAGTACTTC.

This chain links TRBV19 with TRBJ2-1, with 13 bases aligning to TRBD2. CDR1 is LNHDA and CDR2 is SQIVND in the germline V gene (reference sequence). V dropped 7 bases and J dropped 10; count of bases not matched to a gene: 4. The CDR3 is 13 amino acids. The CDR3 sequence: CASTSTSGGEQFF. CDR3 bases: TGTGCCAGTACTTCGACTAGCGGGGGGGAGCAGTTCTTC.

The J gene is TRBJ1-5, the V gene TRBV14; D ambiguous. The CDR3 contains 13 residues. Per the germline V gene, CDR1 is SGHDN and CDR2 is FVKESK. The V gene lost 0 bases and the J gene lost 6 bases, with 6 bases spanning the gap. CDR3 sequence (DNA): TGTGCCAGCAGCCAAGATCTGTCTCAGCCCCAGCATTTT. Protein: CASSQDLSQPQHF.

This sequence joins TRBV29-1 and TRBJ2-2, with 10 bases that match TRBD2. The junction had 3 bases not matched to a gene; V was cut back by 4 bases and J by 1 base. Germline CDR1 and CDR2: SQVTM and ANQGSEA. The CDR3 contains 15 residues. The CDR3 spells CSVGVAGGNTGELFF. CDR3 DNA: TGCAGCGTTGGAGTAGCGGGAGGGAACACCGGGGAGCTGTTTTTT.

The rearrangement links TRBV5-1 to TRBJ2-7; a weak D match, TRBD1 (5 bases). The CDR3 length is 16 residues. V was trimmed by 0 bases and J by 0 bases, leaving 13 bases between them. CDR1 and CDR2 (germline): SGHRS, YFSETQ. The CDR3 spells CASSLETARSSYEQYF. As DNA, the CDR3 is TGCGCCAGCAGCTTGGAGACAGCTAGAAGCTCCTACGAGCAGTACTTC.

This chain connects TRBV7-3 to TRBJ2-2, with 9 bases matching TRBD2. The ends lost 6 bases at V and 4 bases at J; junction bases unmatched: 6. The CDR3 runs to 15 residues. Germline CDR1 is SGHTA and CDR2 is FQGTGA. CDR3 coding DNA: TGTGCCAGCAGTGTTAGCGGGAGAGGCACCGGGGAGCTGTTTTTT. This encodes CASSVSGRGTGELFF.